The 12 T cell receptor beta chains in this list originate from one sample, sequenced in a study of shared clonotypes between healthy human individuals (dated by TCRdb to 2018 to 2020). Receptor libraries were prepared by the immunoSEQ multiplex PCR assay. The immuneACCESS repertoire file appears here via TCRdb, limited to in-frame rearrangements. These files lack a portion of the clones; in checked studies, under half of the deficit traces to unresolved V genes, and the cause of the others is not known. The sample table shows roughly 300,000 clones, and roughly 87% are seen once. The ten largest clones add up to roughly 16% of the sample. The sequenced material came from memory CD8+ T cells sorted from blood. The cell subset or site label here, explained by the study, means: CD45RO+ cells pooled with CCR7-negative TemRA cells. Receptor source: a man aged 18 to 30 in good health.

This chain links TRBV4-2 with TRBJ2-3; 9 bases map to TRBD2. Trimming cost V 4 bases and J 3 bases; bases outside gene matches: 8. This CDR3 is 16 amino acids long. Germline-derived CDR1 and CDR2 are LGHNA and YNFKEQ. The CDR3 sequence: CASSPPSGAGTDTQYF. For the CDR3, the DNA is TGTGCCAGCAGCCCTCCTAGCGGGGCGGGAACAGATACGCAGTATTTT.

V gene TRBV28 combines with J gene TRBJ2-7; no clear D. The CDR3 runs 13 residues. Germline-derived CDR1 and CDR2 are MDHEN and SYDVKM. V was pared by 2 bases and J by 2 bases, with 7 bases between. The DNA of the CDR3 is TGTGCCAGCAGTTTAGTGTCAGCCTACGAGCAGTACTTC. Amino acids: CASSLVSAYEQYF.

The CDR3, as DNA: TGTGCCAGCAGCCCACACTGGGGGACAGGATACTACGAGCAGTACTTC. This sequence encodes CASSPHWGTGYYEQYF. V gene TRBV7-2 combines with J gene TRBJ2-7, with 8 positions matching TRBD1. The length of the CDR3 is 16 residues. Unmatched junction bases numbered 12, after V lost 5 bases and J lost 3 bases. Germline values: CDR1 SGHTA, CDR2 FQGNSA.

CDR3 sequence: CASRRTSGGYNEQFF. CDR3 in DNA: TGTGCCAGCAGGAGGACTAGCGGGGGATACAATGAGCAGTTCTTC. The chain recombines TRBV2 with TRBJ2-1, with 13 bases aligning to TRBD2. CDR3 length: 15 amino acids. The trim removed 6 bases at V and 4 bases at J, leaving 3 bases unmatched. Germline V gives CDR1 SNHLY, CDR2 FYNNEI.

V is TRBV11-2 and J is TRBJ2-7; D perhaps matches TRBD1 (5 bases). Trimming shortened V by 5 bases and J by 2 bases, and 16 bases separated the two germline ends. Looked up from germline, CDR1 is SGHAT and CDR2 is FQNNGV. This CDR3 comprises 15 residues. CDR3 sequence (DNA): TGTGCCAGCAGCGTTGCCCCCACAGGTGCCTACGAGCAGTACTTC. As protein: CASSVAPTGAYEQYF.

This chain joins TRBV4-1 and TRBJ2-7; TRBD2 matches 7 bases. V dropped 0 bases and J dropped 3; count of bases not matched to a gene: 5. CDR3 length: 15 amino acids. Germline CDR1 reads MGHRA; CDR2 reads YSYEKL. The CDR3: CASSQDRQRGYEQYF. CDR3 nucleotide sequence: TGCGCCAGCAGCCAAGATCGGCAGCGGGGCTACGAGCAGTACTTC.

This chain links TRBV11-2 with TRBJ2-1; a possible D gene is TRBD1 (5 bases). Trimming shortened V by 4 bases and J by 4 bases, and 5 bases separated the two germline ends. This CDR3 has 12 residues. Germline V gene data show CDR1 as SGHAT and CDR2 as FQNNGV. CDR3 in DNA: TGTGCCAGCAGCTCAGGGTACAATGAGCAGTTCTTC. Amino acid sequence: CASSSGYNEQFF.

V usage is TRBV5-1 and J usage is TRBJ1-4; D is ambiguous. The CDR3 is made up of 15 amino acids. Per the germline V gene, CDR1 is SGHRS and CDR2 is YFSETQ. V lost 5 bases and J lost 7, with 18 bases in between. This CDR3 reads CASRFKTDDFEKLFF. CDR3 DNA: TGCGCCAGCAGATTTAAGACGGATGATTTTGAAAAACTGTTTTTT.

V gene TRBV18 combines with J gene TRBJ2-4; D is ambiguous. Deletions cut 2 bases from V and 1 base from J, with 12 bases between. Germline V gene data show CDR1 as KGHSH and CDR2 as LQKENI. This CDR3 has 16 amino acids. The chain's CDR3 is CASSPNQRGAKNIQYF. CDR3 coding DNA: TGTGCCAGCTCACCAAACCAGCGTGGGGCCAAAAACATTCAGTACTTC.

This clone is a singleton in its sample. This chain's CDR3 is CASSPKDRNNIQYF. The CDR3 nucleotides read TGTGCCAGTAGTCCTAAGGACAGAAACAACATTCAGTACTTC. The genes are TRBV19 and TRBJ2-4, with D perhaps TRBD1 (6 bases). The germline V gene encodes CDR1 LNHDA and CDR2 SQIVND (reference sequence). V was clipped by 5 bases and J by 7 bases, with 15 bases between them. This CDR3 has 14 residues. The variable domain in full, completed from reference TRBV19 and TRBJ2-4, reads DGGITQSPKYLFRKEGQNVTLSCEQNLNHDAMYWYRQDPGQGLRLIYYSQIVNDFQKGDIAEGYSVSREKKESFPLTVTSAQKNPTAFYLCASSPKDRNNIQYFGAGTRLSVL.

This clone was observed at least ten times. The rearrangement joins TRBV6-5 to TRBJ2-1, with D hard to call. The CDR3 spans 12 residues. The V end lost 7 bases, the J end lost 7 bases, and 11 bases lay between the germline ends. The germline V gene encodes CDR1 MNHEY and CDR2 SVGAGI. The CDR3 loop is CASTSSSNEQFF. The CDR3 bases are TGTGCCAGCACCAGCAGCTCGAATGAGCAGTTCTTC.

This chain uses TRBV2 with TRBJ1-5; D not resolved. Trimming shortened V by 4 bases and J by 2 bases, and 9 bases separated the two germline ends. This CDR3 spans 14 amino acids. Germline assignment: CDR1 SNHLY and CDR2 FYNNEI. Here the CDR3 reads CASSAAGRNQPQHF. Here the CDR3 DNA reads TGTGCCAGCAGTGCGGCCGGACGCAATCAGCCCCAGCATTTT.